The next 10 T cell receptor beta chains were all read from a single sample in a study of cytomegalovirus exposure and HLA in healthy donors (dated by TCRdb to 2015 to 2018). To prepare the library, the immunoSEQ multiplex PCR assay was applied. TCRdb limited this immuneACCESS table to in-frame rearrangements with V and J called. A share of clones is missing; checked studies link under half to unresolved V genes, and the rest is unexplained. Present in this sample are around 200,000 clones, about 81% of which were seen just once. Jointly, the top ten make up around 1.2% of the sample. Sequencing used PBMCs. The source is a woman in her 30s in good health and CMV-seronegative.

The chain is built from TRBV10-3 and TRBJ2-3; TRBD2 agrees at 8 bases. V was pared by 9 bases and J by 2 bases, with 1 base of the junction left unmatched. The CDR3 length is 12 residues. In germline, CDR1 is ENHRY, CDR2 SYGVKD. The CDR3 region has the DNA TGTGCCATAGCGGGGGACACAGATACGCAGTATTTT. It encodes CAIAGDTDTQYF.

The chain uses TRBV2 and TRBJ1-4, with TRBD1 as a possible D gene (5 bases). Germline CDR1 SNHLY, CDR2 FYNNEI. The CDR3 runs to 15 residues. V lost 3 bases and J 5 bases, leaving 13 bases between the germline ends. The CDR3 reads CASSDGAGRNEKLFF. For the CDR3, the DNA is TGTGCCAGCAGTGATGGGGCCGGCCGGAATGAAAAACTGTTTTTT.

This chain links TRBV12-5 with TRBJ2-1; 9 bases agree with TRBD1. The CDR3 loop spans 15 amino acids. Trimming removed 1 base from V and 6 bases from J; junction bases left unmatched: 4. The V gene's germline CDR1 is LGHNT and CDR2 FRNRAP. CDR3: CASGLGTGDTNEQFF. CDR3 bases: TGTGCTAGTGGTTTGGGGACAGGGGACACCAATGAGCAGTTCTTC.

This chain joins TRBV7-6 and TRBJ2-1, with 9 bases fitting TRBD2. V trimming: 6 bases; J trimming: 6 bases; junction bases outside the gene matches: 12. Germline CDR1 is SGHVS and CDR2 is FNYEAQ. The CDR3 has 16 amino acids. The CDR3 sequence: CASRLGAGGLANEQFF. Written as DNA, the CDR3 is TGTGCCAGCAGGCTCGGAGCGGGAGGATTGGCCAATGAGCAGTTCTTC. The full variable domain, in which reference TRBV7-6 and TRBJ2-1 provide the parts outside the CDR3, is GAGVSQSPRYKVTKRGQDVALRCDPISGHVSLYWYRQALGQGPEFLTYFNYEAQQDKSGLPNDRFSAERPEGSISTLTIQRTEQRDSAMYRCASRLGAGGLANEQFFGPGTRLTVL.

This rearrangement joins TRBV7-9 to TRBJ1-1; 7 bases align to TRBD1. The J segment lost 1 base and the V segment lost 3 bases, leaving 5 bases of the junction unmatched. The germline gives CDR1 SEHNR, CDR2 FQNEAQ (reference sequence). The CDR3 contains 15 residues. The CDR3 sequence: CASSFEGGGNTEAFF. CDR3 nucleotides: TGTGCCAGCAGCTTTGAAGGGGGCGGGAACACTGAAGCTTTCTTT.

This clone was seen once. The chain links TRBV25-1 to TRBJ2-5, with TRBD1 identical over 7 bases. The germline CDR1 and CDR2 sequences are MGHDK and SYGVNS. This CDR3 region has 14 residues. The V and J ends lost 5 bases and 5 bases, in that order; junction bases with no gene match: 8. Written as DNA, the CDR3 is TGTGCCAGCAGTCCCGCGAGGGGGCGGGAGACCCAGTACTTC. It encodes CASSPARGRETQYF.

The chain couples TRBV7-6 to TRBJ2-1; D not resolved. V shed 8 bases and J shed 6 bases, with 14 bases lying between them. The CDR3 is 13 amino acids. The germline CDR1 and CDR2 sequences are SGHVS and FNYEAQ. Here the CDR3 reads CASSKFFSNEQFF. The CDR3 DNA reads TGTGCCAGCTCCAAGTTCTTCAGCAATGAGCAGTTCTTC.

The genes are TRBV5-1 and TRBJ2-2; 8 nucleotides agree with TRBD1. From germline, CDR1 is SGHRS and CDR2 YFSETQ. The V gene end was trimmed by 5 bases and the J gene end by 2 bases; junction bases not matched to a gene: 5. This CDR3 contains 15 residues. The CDR3 region is CASREGQVNTGELFF. The CDR3 DNA reads TGCGCCAGCAGGGAGGGACAGGTTAACACCGGGGAGCTGTTTTTT.

This clone was seen only once. The chain combines TRBV9 with TRBJ1-5; weak D call: TRBD1 (6 bases). The length of the CDR3 is 15 residues. V lost 7 bases and J 1 base, leaving 15 bases between the germline ends. From germline, CDR1 is SGDLS and CDR2 YYNGEE. For the CDR3, the DNA is TGTGCCAGCTCTAGGGGGATCCAAAGCAATCAGCCCCAGCATTTT. Translation: CASSRGIQSNQPQHF.

The rearrangement links TRBV6-6 to TRBJ2-7; perhaps TRBD1 as D (5 bases). Per the germline V gene, CDR1 is MNHNY and CDR2 is SVGAGI (reference sequence). Trimming took off 2 bases at V and 5 bases at J, with 7 bases between the two ends. The CDR3 contains 12 residues. The CDR3 loop reads CASSYGANEQYF. In DNA, the CDR3 is TGTGCCAGCAGTTACGGGGCAAACGAGCAGTACTTC.